The 23 T cell receptor beta chains given below trace back to one sample, sequenced in a study of siplizumab effects on memory and regulatory T cells. Here immunoSEQ multiplex PCR was the method, and the copy in TCRdb shows in-frame clones only, minus some. The top ten hold around 5.8% of the sample, which has 15,000 to 20,000 clones, around 40% seen once. Antigens for these TCRs are unknown. Cells that made up the mixed lymphocyte reaction were cocultured at 37°C for about six days. Sequencing was carried out using CFSE-low (dividing) CD4+ T cells sorted from an allogeneic mixed lymphocyte reaction. These receptors were obtained from a human donor in good health; the cells came from an allogeneic mixed lymphocyte reaction. Some clones in this sample may be carry-over from other donors' samples.

There are a few counts of this clone. This chain links TRBV29-1 with TRBJ1-2; D is possibly TRBD1 (5 bases). The CDR3 spans 13 residues. Germline assignment: CDR1 SQVTM and CDR2 ANQGSEA. With 2 bases removed from V and 6 bases from J, the gap between germline ends came to 13 bases. The CDR3 DNA is TGCAGCGTTGAATGGTCAGGGAGGAATGGCTACACCTTC. Amino acids: CSVEWSGRNGYTF.

Sample share makes this clone medium-sized. The V gene is TRBV4-2, the J gene TRBJ2-5; TRBD2 matches at 13 bases. Germline V gene data show CDR1 as LGHNA and CDR2 as YNFKEQ. V lost 3 bases to trimming and J lost 5 bases; unmatched junction nucleotides: 12. The CDR3 is 18 residues long. The chain's CDR3 is CASSQSATSGGARETQYF. CDR3 nucleotide sequence: TGTGCCAGCAGCCAGTCCGCTACTAGCGGGGGGGCCCGGGAGACCCAGTACTTC.

The CDR3 reads CASSITGASPYNEQFF. CDR3 DNA sequence: TGTGCCAGTAGTATAACGGGGGCCTCCCCCTACAATGAGCAGTTCTTC. The chain is built from TRBV19 and TRBJ2-1; D tentatively fits TRBD1 or TRBD2 (6 bases each). The CDR3 totals 16 residues. The germline V gene has CDR1 LNHDA and CDR2 SQIVND (reference sequence). V was shortened by 2 bases and J by 2 bases, with 13 bases between the two germline ends.

V is TRBV7-2 and J is TRBJ1-2; no firm D call. Germline CDR1 SGHTA, CDR2 FQGNSA. V was cut by 4 bases and J by 4 bases, with 13 bases left in between. The CDR3 totals 14 residues. CDR3 residues: CASSSMGRFYGYTF. The CDR3 DNA sequence: TGTGCCAGCAGCTCGATGGGCAGATTCTATGGCTACACCTTC.

This clone was counted a few times. The V and J genes are TRBV5-8 and TRBJ2-7; 9 nucleotides line up with TRBD1. Trimming took 1 base from V and 6 from J; bases not matched to a gene: 2. From germline, CDR1 is SGHTS and CDR2 YDEGEE. This CDR3 is 13 amino acids long. The CDR3 loop reads CASSLTGGVEQYF. In nucleotides, the CDR3 is TGTGCCAGCAGCTTGACAGGGGGCGTCGAGCAGTACTTC.

V usage is TRBV19 and J usage is TRBJ1-2, with D uncertain. The V end lost 3 bases, the J end lost 5 bases, and 7 bases lay between the germline ends. Germline V CDR1 and CDR2: LNHDA, SQIVND (reference sequence). This CDR3 is 12 amino acids long. For the CDR3, the DNA is TGTGCCAGTAGTATGCGTCCTTATGGCTACACCTTC. It specifies CASSMRPYGYTF.

The chain couples TRBV5-1 to TRBJ1-2, with D perhaps TRBD1 (5 bases). Trimming took 4 bases from V and 5 from J, leaving 18 bases between them. Germline V CDR1 and CDR2: SGHRS, YFSETQ. The CDR3 totals 15 residues. For the CDR3, the DNA is TGCGCCAGCAGCCCGGGTGGGGGAACGACGTATGGCTACACCTTC. Amino acid sequence: CASSPGGGTTYGYTF. The full variable domain, its missing parts supplied by reference TRBV5-1 and TRBJ1-2, is KAGVTQTPRYLIKTRGQQVTLSCSPISGHRSVSWYQQTPGQGLQFLFEYFSETQRNKGNFPGRFSGRQFSNSRSEMNVSTLELGDSALYLCASSPGGGTTYGYTFGSGTRLTVV.

The chain combines TRBV5-6 with TRBJ2-5; no reliable D call. The CDR3 runs 12 residues. V lost 4 bases to trimming and J lost 5 bases, with 9 bases between them. Germline CDR1 is SGHDT and CDR2 is YYEEEE. CDR3 bases: TGTGCCAGCAGCGCTAAGCCCGAGACCCAGTACTTC. Translation gives CASSAKPETQYF.

The rearrangement joins TRBV19 to TRBJ2-5; possibly TRBD1 for D (6 bases). The germline V gene has CDR1 LNHDA and CDR2 SQIVND (reference sequence). Trimming stripped 6 bases from V and 4 bases from J, with 12 bases between. This CDR3 has 13 amino acids. DNA of the CDR3: TGTGCCAGTAGAGAGCAGGGGCGAGAGACCCAGTACTTC. Translation: CASREQGRETQYF.

In this sample, this clone is medium-sized. This chain connects TRBV30 to TRBJ1-3; D unclear. This CDR3 is 12 amino acids long. Germline V gives CDR1 GTSNPN, CDR2 SVGIG (reference sequence). The germline V and J ends were trimmed by 2 bases and 3 bases, with 5 bases remaining between them. CDR3 in DNA: TGTGCCTGGAGTAGTGTTGGAAACACCATATATTTT. Its protein is CAWSSVGNTIYF.

This clone was detected a few times. The chain carries TRBV30 and TRBJ2-1, with D perhaps being TRBD1 or TRBD2 (6 bases each). The germline V gene has CDR1 GTSNPN and CDR2 SVGIG (reference sequence). Trimming left V 1 base short and J 7 bases short, with 14 bases between. This CDR3 spans 14 amino acids. In nucleotides, the CDR3 is TGTGCCTGGAGTGAGGGGGGAGTGGGAAATGAGCAGTTCTTC. This sequence encodes CAWSEGGVGNEQFF.

This chain uses TRBV19 with TRBJ1-2, with 10 bases identical to TRBD1. The CDR3 sequence is 15 residues long. Per germline, CDR1 LNHDA and CDR2 SQIVND (reference sequence). V shed 3 bases and J 8 bases; nucleotides not matched to a gene: 9. The CDR3 spells CASSMRQGATSGYTF. CDR3 nucleotides: TGTGCCAGTAGTATGAGACAGGGGGCGACTTCCGGCTACACCTTC.

The J gene is TRBJ2-7, the V gene TRBV6-5; a possible D gene is TRBD1 (6 bases). V was trimmed by 5 bases and J by 12 bases, leaving 23 bases between them. The CDR3 covers 14 residues. Germline CDR1 and CDR2: MNHEY and SVGAGI. CDR3 sequence reads: CASSEWDTGIATYF. As DNA, the CDR3 is TGTGCCAGCAGTGAATGGGACACAGGAATAGCAACGTACTTC.

Within the sample, this clone is medium-sized. V usage is TRBV5-1 and J usage is TRBJ2-7, with 10 bases aligning to TRBD2. CDR3 length equals 16 residues. Trimming at V came to 3 bases and at J to 3 bases, leaving 9 bases not matched to a gene. The germline gives CDR1 SGHRS, CDR2 YFSETQ. CDR3 nucleotides: TGCGCCAGCAGCTATTGGGGCCTAGCGGGAGTCTACGAGCAGTACTTC. Its translation is CASSYWGLAGVYEQYF.

This clone was observed a few times. The chain uses TRBV6-5 and TRBJ2-7; TRBD2 matches 8 bases. CDR1 and CDR2 (germline): MNHEY, SVGAGI. Germline trimming cut 5 bases from V and 1 base from J; bases unmatched to any gene: 4. CDR3 size: 14 residues. CDR3 sequence reads: CASSRSGTSYEQYF. CDR3 nucleotide sequence: TGTGCCAGCAGTCGTAGCGGGACTTCCTACGAGCAGTACTTC.

The chain has TRBV6-5 and TRBJ1-5; 7 nucleotides match TRBD1. This CDR3 contains 14 residues. Germline V gives CDR1 MNHEY, CDR2 SVGAGI. V was pared by 6 bases and J by 4 bases, with 6 bases of the junction left unmatched. The CDR3 here is CASSRGTANQPQHF. As DNA, the CDR3 is TGTGCCAGCAGCCGCGGGACAGCAAATCAGCCCCAGCATTTT.

The chain combines TRBV6-6 with TRBJ1-5; D unclear. The CDR3 is 12 amino acids. V was shortened by 5 bases and J by 8 bases, with 10 bases between the two germline ends. Germline loops: CDR1 MNHNY, CDR2 SVGAGI (reference sequence). CDR3 sequence: CASSNPLEPQHF. For the CDR3, the DNA is TGTGCCAGCAGTAACCCCCTTGAGCCCCAGCATTTT.

The gene calls are TRBV11-1 and TRBJ1-1; D gene unclear. V lost 3 bases, J lost 4 bases, and 15 bases lay in between. The CDR3 has 15 residues. Germline CDR1 SGHAT, CDR2 FQDESV (reference sequence). CDR3 sequence: CASSFDIGSRTEAFF. CDR3 coding DNA: TGTGCCAGCAGCTTTGATATAGGGAGTCGCACTGAAGCTTTCTTT.

The CDR3 bases are TGTGCCAGCTCACCCCAGGGAGGGCTGGGGGTTGAAGCTTTCTTT. Its protein is CASSPQGGLGVEAFF. The chain couples TRBV18 to TRBJ1-1, with a weak D call TRBD1 (5 bases). The CDR3 is made up of 15 amino acids. Germline CDR1 and CDR2: KGHSH and LQKENI. Trimming removed 3 bases from V and 7 bases from J, with 18 bases in between.

The chain carries TRBV9 and TRBJ1-3; TRBD1 agrees at 7 bases. The junction had 18 bases not matched to a gene; V was cut back by 0 bases and J by 9 bases. CDR1 is SGDLS and CDR2 is YYNGEE in the germline V gene. The CDR3 is made up of 18 amino acids. This CDR3 reads CASSVATTGQAPYSTIYF. Written as DNA, the CDR3 is TGTGCCAGCAGCGTAGCGACCACCGGACAGGCGCCTTATAGCACCATATATTTT.

The DNA of the CDR3 is TGTGCCAGCAGGCTAGTAGGGGTGGGGAACACTGAAGCTTTCTTT. It yields the protein CASRLVGVGNTEAFF. The J gene is TRBJ1-1, the V gene TRBV6-1; maybe TRBD1 (5 bases). This CDR3 has 15 amino acids. CDR1 is MNHNS, CDR2 SASEGT, per germline. V lost 6 bases and J 1 base, leaving 15 bases between the germline ends.

The V and J genes are TRBV5-4 and TRBJ1-1; the match to TRBD1 covers 8 bases. Trimming took 4 bases from V and 10 from J; bases not matched to a gene: 12. Germline lookup yields CDR1 SGHNT and CDR2 YYREEE (reference sequence). This CDR3 is 14 amino acids long. The CDR3 protein is CASSPRQGYGGAFF. In DNA form, the CDR3 reads TGTGCCAGCAGCCCACGACAGGGGTACGGGGGAGCTTTCTTT.

This clone was counted a few times. The rearrangement links TRBV6-1 to TRBJ2-5, with D unclear. CDR3 size: 13 residues. Deletions cut 2 bases from V and 3 bases from J, with 7 bases between. The germline V gene has CDR1 MNHNS and CDR2 SASEGT. CDR3 loop: CASSEMGEETQYF. The CDR3 nucleotides are TGTGCCAGCAGTGAAATGGGTGAAGAGACCCAGTACTTC.